This T cell receptor beta chain was recovered during a study of T cells in Graves' hyperthyroidism and ophthalmopathy (dated by TCRdb to the late 2010s). General notes on the study: Peripheral blood samples were taken at the time of initial diagnosis, prior to any treatment. A discovery cohort of 95 to 100 patients, 43 with Graves' ophthalmopathy and about 58 with stable Graves' hyperthyroidism, was used to find distinguishing TCR V-J signatures. TCR Vbeta CDR3 sequencing of 120 to 150 peripheral blood samples (over 40 ophthalmopathy, roughly 72 hyperthyroidism and approximately 17 progressor patients) is reported in the paper. Following sampling, methimazole starting at 30 mg daily was given to hyperthyroidism patients, and high-dose intravenous methylprednisolone was given to ophthalmopathy patients. An independent validation cohort of some 18 hyperthyroidism patients and over 15 patients who later progressed to ophthalmopathy tested prospective prediction of ophthalmopathy. The roughly 94 discovery patients were randomly divided into training and test sets at a 7:3 ratio. The study also compared thyroid tissue and blood T-cell repertoires from several Graves' hyperthyroidism patients. The paper's findings and limits, for the study overall: Most expanded thyroid clonotypes (frequency above 0.001) were also found in blood, which suggests that blood repertoires may mirror thyroid immune responses. In cross-validation, a model built on a 13 V-J signature told ophthalmopathy apart from stable hyperthyroidism with approximately 91% sensitivity and 81% to 82% specificity, and in testing the same model reached 80%/75%. No statistical method was used to fix the sample size in advance, and group allocation was not hidden from the investigators. In validation, the model predicted progression to ophthalmopathy a median of approximately 6.6 months before onset, with about 70% sensitivity and 72.22% specificity.

CDR1 and CDR2, per the germline V gene, are MNHNS and SASEGT. Trimming takes 4 bases off V and 1 base off J; junction bases not matched to a gene: 11. The CDR3 contains 17 residues, cysteine and phenylalanine counted. Here the CDR3 DNA is all that survives: 51 bases in frame from base 1. TCR beta CDR3 regions were amplified from RNA transcripts. The TCR CDR3 was subjected to a first round of RT-PCR using the HTBI primer set and the Qiagen OneStep RT-PCR kit. The libraries were constructed in a second round of multiplex PCR and then size-selected and purified. Sequencing of the libraries was done on an Illumina HiSeq2000 using paired-end 100 bp reads. In the original analysis: SOAPnuke was used to process the raw data, removing reads that contained adapters or uncalled bases, had a mean Phred below 15, or lacked an exact match to the constant primer or identifier. High-quality paired reads were merged with COPE v1.2.5, and unique nucleotide sequences were defined as clonotypes. MiTCR v1.1 was used to align clonotypes to the IMGT TRBV, TRBD and TRBJ reference segments. The analysis was restricted to V-J combinations with a frequency above 0.0001, which together covered just over 99% of the repertoires. A TCS score was defined as the ratio between F50 (clonal expansion) and ExV (chaos), using BLOSUM62-based TCRdist between CDR3 peptides within each V-J. Welch's t-statistics and random forest reduced around 550 V-J features to 13, which were used in a naive Bayes classifier (R e1071). The public reads were reanalyzed by TCRdb: fastp trimming at Q25, MiXCR alignment, in-frame beta chains only. Each entry is one CDR3 protein sequence, shown with its most common DNA and genes. TCRdb's processing, not the authors' own work, is the source of the V and J calls. This sample has 500,000 or so distinct CDR3 sequences in its table, and 15% to 20% of those were observed once. The top ten clonotypes cover 25% to 30% of the sample.

This clonotype was detected a few times. Its recognized antigen is unknown. No quality values exist for individual bases; no much larger clone is one base distant. Ophthalmopathy patients had moderately to severely active disease, Clinical Activity Score of at least 3, NOSPECS grade of at least 4, and duration under 3 months. The study excluded patients with uncontrolled infections, other autoimmune diseases, pregnancy or lactation. Diagnoses were established on the basis of clinical symptoms, serum thyroxine and TRAb, thyroid ultrasound, and orbital computed tomography. Ficoll-Paque density gradient centrifugation was used to isolate PBMCs from about 9 ml of fresh peripheral blood. Total RNA was extracted using Trizol reagent, and RNA quality was assessed on an Agilent 2100 Bioanalyzer.

The sequenced sample consisted of blood. The sequence was obtained from a woman in her thirties with Graves' ophthalmopathy. This receptor chain uses TRBV6-1 and TRBJ1-2; 8 central bases correspond to TRBD1. The CDR3 sequence is CASSVRGDRSYNYGYTF. In nucleotide form, the sequence is TGTGCCAGCAGTGTTCGGGGGGACAGGTCCTATAACTATGGCTACACCTTC.